The 12 T cell receptor beta chains below come from one sample, sequenced in a study of a mutant IDH1 vaccine in newly diagnosed glioma. As for time point: week 23, last vaccination. A single vaccine dose contained 300 ug of mutant IDH1 20-mer peptide, and topical imiquimod was used with it. Measured with immunoSEQ multiplex PCR; TCRdb has only the in-frame clones, and not every one. The table shows tens of thousands of clones, with about 87% occurring only once. Antigens for these TCRs are unknown. The sequences come from PBMCs, collected from a glioma patient whose treatment included an IDH1 peptide vaccine. These receptors originate from a man aged 40-50 years with glioma.

The V gene is TRBV6-5, the J gene TRBJ1-1; D is ambiguous. From germline, CDR1 is MNHEY and CDR2 SVGAGI. Trimming shortened V by 2 bases and J by 11 bases, and 9 bases separated the two germline ends. The CDR3 runs 11 residues. CDR3 sequence: CASSYGPGAFF. In DNA form, the CDR3 reads TGTGCCAGCAGTTACGGGCCCGGGGCTTTCTTT.

The gene calls are TRBV5-6 and TRBJ2-3; 7 nucleotides align to TRBD1. CDR1 is SGHDT, CDR2 YYEEEE, per germline. With V trimmed by 2 bases and J by 0 bases, 6 bases remained unmatched. The CDR3 totals 16 residues. DNA for the CDR3: TGTGCCAGCAGCTTTGGGGGACAGTTTAGCACAGATACGCAGTATTTT. Its protein product is CASSFGGQFSTDTQYF.

This clone was counted once. The V gene is TRBV19, the J gene TRBJ1-2; TRBD1 matches 7 bases. Per the germline V gene, CDR1 is LNHDA and CDR2 is SQIVND (reference sequence). V lost 5 bases, J lost 4 bases, and 10 bases stayed unmatched. The CDR3 is made up of 15 amino acids. CDR3 sequence reads: CASSDPTGRSYGYTF. CDR3 coding DNA: TGTGCCAGTAGTGACCCGACAGGGCGGAGCTATGGCTACACCTTC.

The sample holds one count of this clone. This chain connects TRBV4-3 to TRBJ1-1; 8 nucleotides line up with TRBD1. The CDR3 sequence is 17 residues long. CDR1 and CDR2 (germline): LGHNA, YSLEER. Trimming at V came to 3 bases and at J to 0 bases, leaving 9 bases not matched to a gene. The CDR3 region is CASSQAPGQAMNTEAFF. Here the CDR3 DNA reads TGCGCCAGCAGCCAGGCGCCGGGACAGGCCATGAACACTGAAGCTTTCTTT.

The chain uses TRBV23-1 and TRBJ1-3; D unresolved. TRBV23-1 is recorded as an ORF, its role being uncertain. The CDR3 runs 15 residues. V dropped 3 bases and J dropped 0 bases, with 9 bases sitting between them. The CDR3 spells CASSQRAFSGNTIYF. The CDR3 DNA is TGCGCCAGCAGTCAGCGGGCCTTCTCTGGAAACACCATATATTTT.

V and J are TRBV4-1 and TRBJ2-2, with 11 bases that match TRBD2. This CDR3 region has 15 residues. Trimming cost V 6 bases and J 6 bases; bases outside gene matches: 6. Per germline, CDR1 MGHRA and CDR2 YSYEKL. The CDR3 bases are TGCGCCAGCAGAGTTCTAGCGGGAGGTGCCGGGGAGCTGTTTTTT. It yields the protein CASRVLAGGAGELFF.

The chain links TRBV2 to TRBJ2-3; 10 bases fit TRBD2. The germline V gene encodes CDR1 SNHLY and CDR2 FYNNEI. V shed 9 bases and J 4 bases; nucleotides not matched to a gene: 4. The CDR3 length is 13 residues. CDR3 DNA sequence: TGTGCCAGGTCAGCGGGAGGGGCAGATACGCAGTATTTT. It is translated as CARSAGGADTQYF.

CDR3: CASSVGVIPEQFF. The CDR3 nucleotides are TGTGCCAGCAGCGTAGGTGTCATTCCTGAGCAGTTCTTC. The rearrangement joins TRBV9 to TRBJ2-1; D unresolved. The V gene lost 0 bases and the J gene lost 9 bases, with 10 bases spanning the gap. The CDR3 sequence is 13 residues long. Germline CDR1 reads SGDLS; CDR2 reads YYNGEE.

The CDR3 DNA follows: TGCGCCAGCAGCCAAGAAACTTTTGGCGAGCAGTACTTC. Protein sequence: CASSQETFGEQYF. V and J are TRBV4-3 and TRBJ2-7, with unresolved D. The CDR3 spans 13 residues. The germline V gene has CDR1 LGHNA and CDR2 YSLEER. Deletions cut 0 bases from V and 6 bases from J, with 9 bases between.

The V and J genes are TRBV5-6 and TRBJ1-5; D gene ambiguous. Germline CDR1 is SGHDT and CDR2 is YYEEEE. CDR3 length: 15 amino acids. Trimming stripped 7 bases from V and 4 bases from J, with 18 bases between. CDR3 sequence: CASRPYSVSNQPQHF. The DNA of the CDR3 is TGTGCCAGCCGACCGTACAGTGTTTCGAATCAGCCCCAGCATTTT.

This sequence joins TRBV28 and TRBJ2-7, with D tentatively TRBD2 (7 bases). The CDR3 totals 13 residues. The V and J ends lost 4 bases and 5 bases respectively, with 12 bases between them. CDR1 is MDHEN and CDR2 is SYDVKM in the germline V gene. CDR3 in DNA: TGTGCCAGCAGTTGGGGGGAGGGGGACGAGCAGTACTTC. Its translation is CASSWGEGDEQYF.

This clone was counted a few times. For the CDR3, the DNA is TGCGCCAGCAGCCGGGCCTGGGGAAATCAGCCCCAGCATTTT. Residues: CASSRAWGNQPQHF. The chain has TRBV4-3 and TRBJ1-5; D unresolved. Per germline, CDR1 LGHNA and CDR2 YSLEER. The CDR3 extends over 14 amino acids. Trimming took off 4 bases at V and 4 bases at J, with 11 bases between the two ends.